This TCR beta chain was documented in a study of cytomegalovirus exposure and HLA in healthy donors. J was trimmed by 7 bases and V by 3 bases; bases with no gene match: 5. In germline, CDR1 is GTSNPN, CDR2 SVGIG (reference sequence). The CDR3 sequence is 14 residues long. Sequencing was performed with immunoSEQ multiplex PCR; in TCRdb, only in-frame clones are kept and a portion is missing. This sample has about 280,000 clones, with roughly 90% found just once. The chain links TRBV30 to TRBJ1-4, with TRBD1 matching over 10 bases. Sequencing was performed on PBMCs. This TCR was sampled from a woman under 30 in good health and CMV-seronegative. The CDR3 DNA sequence: TGTGCCTGGAGCTCCGGGACAGGGGTTGAAAAACTGTTTTTT. Translating gives CAWSSGTGVEKLFF. The whole variable domain, remainder taken from reference TRBV30 and TRBJ1-4, is SQTIHQWPATLVQPVGSPLSLECTVEGTSNPNLYWYRQAAGRGLQLLFYSVGIGQISSEVPQNLSASRPQDRQFILSSKKLLLSDSGFYLCAWSSGTGVEKLFFGSGTQLSVL.